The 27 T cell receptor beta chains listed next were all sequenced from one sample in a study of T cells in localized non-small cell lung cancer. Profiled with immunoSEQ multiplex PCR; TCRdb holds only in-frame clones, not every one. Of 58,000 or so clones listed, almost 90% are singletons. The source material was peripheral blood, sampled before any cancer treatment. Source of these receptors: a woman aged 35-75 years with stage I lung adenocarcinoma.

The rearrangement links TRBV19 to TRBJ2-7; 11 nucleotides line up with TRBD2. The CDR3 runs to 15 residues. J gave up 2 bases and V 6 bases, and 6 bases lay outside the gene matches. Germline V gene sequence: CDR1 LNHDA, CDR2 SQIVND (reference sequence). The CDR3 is CASRRGLADTYEQYF. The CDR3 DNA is TGTGCCAGTAGACGGGGACTAGCGGACACCTACGAGCAGTACTTC.

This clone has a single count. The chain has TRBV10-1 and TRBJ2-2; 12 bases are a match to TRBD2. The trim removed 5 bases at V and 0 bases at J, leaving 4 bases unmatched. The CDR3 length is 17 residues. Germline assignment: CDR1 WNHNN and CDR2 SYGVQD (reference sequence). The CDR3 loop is CASSRTSGVTNTGELFF. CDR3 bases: TGCGCCAGCAGTCGGACTAGCGGGGTAACGAACACCGGGGAGCTGTTTTTT.

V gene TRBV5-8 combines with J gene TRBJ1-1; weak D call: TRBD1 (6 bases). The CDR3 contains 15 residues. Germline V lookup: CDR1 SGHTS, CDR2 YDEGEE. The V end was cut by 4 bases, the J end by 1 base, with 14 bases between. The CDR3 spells CASSHQGGENTEAFF. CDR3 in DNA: TGTGCCAGCAGCCACCAAGGGGGAGAGAACACTGAAGCTTTCTTT.

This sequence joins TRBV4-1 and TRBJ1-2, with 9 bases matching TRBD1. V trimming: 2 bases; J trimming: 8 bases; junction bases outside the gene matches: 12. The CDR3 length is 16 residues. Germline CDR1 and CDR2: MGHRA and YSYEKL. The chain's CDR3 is CASSQRSDRGYLGYTF. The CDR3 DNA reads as TGCGCCAGCAGCCAACGTAGTGACAGGGGGTATTTGGGCTACACCTTC.

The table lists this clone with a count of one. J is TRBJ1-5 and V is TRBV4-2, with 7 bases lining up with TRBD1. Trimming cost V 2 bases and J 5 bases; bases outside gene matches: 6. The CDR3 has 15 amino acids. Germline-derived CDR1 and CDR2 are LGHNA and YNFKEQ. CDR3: CASSQSGQEDQPQHF. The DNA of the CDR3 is TGTGCCAGCAGCCAATCCGGACAGGAGGATCAGCCCCAGCATTTT.

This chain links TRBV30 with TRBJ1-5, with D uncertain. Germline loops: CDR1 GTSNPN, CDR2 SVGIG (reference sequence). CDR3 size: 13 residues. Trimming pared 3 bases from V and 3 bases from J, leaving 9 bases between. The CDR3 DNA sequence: TGTGCCTGGAGCCCTGACTCCAATCAGCCCCAGCATTTT. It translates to CAWSPDSNQPQHF.

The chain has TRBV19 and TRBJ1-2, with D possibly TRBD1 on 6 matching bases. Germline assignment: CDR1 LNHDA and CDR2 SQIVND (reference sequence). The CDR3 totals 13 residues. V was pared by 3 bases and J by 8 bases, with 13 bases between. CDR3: CASSMLGGSGYTF. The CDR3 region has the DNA TGTGCCAGTAGTATGCTGGGGGGCAGCGGCTACACCTTC.

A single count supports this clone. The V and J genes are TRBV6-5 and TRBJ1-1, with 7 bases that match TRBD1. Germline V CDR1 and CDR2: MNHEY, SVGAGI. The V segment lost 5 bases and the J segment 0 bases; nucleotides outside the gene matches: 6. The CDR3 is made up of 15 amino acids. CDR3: CASSARQGLNTEAFF. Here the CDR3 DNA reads TGTGCCAGCAGTGCCCGACAGGGCCTGAACACTGAAGCTTTCTTT.

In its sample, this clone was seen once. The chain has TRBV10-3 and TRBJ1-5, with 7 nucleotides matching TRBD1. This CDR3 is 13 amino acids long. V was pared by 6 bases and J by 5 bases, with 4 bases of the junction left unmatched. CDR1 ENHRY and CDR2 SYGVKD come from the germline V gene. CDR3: CAISPGTDQPQHF. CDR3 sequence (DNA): TGTGCCATCAGCCCCGGGACAGATCAGCCCCAGCATTTT.

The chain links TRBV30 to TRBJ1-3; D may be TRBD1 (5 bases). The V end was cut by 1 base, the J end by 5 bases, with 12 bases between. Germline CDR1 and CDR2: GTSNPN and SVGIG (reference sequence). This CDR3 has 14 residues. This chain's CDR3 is CAWSAAGQRNTIYF. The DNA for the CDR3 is TGTGCCTGGAGTGCCGCAGGGCAAAGAAACACCATATATTTT.

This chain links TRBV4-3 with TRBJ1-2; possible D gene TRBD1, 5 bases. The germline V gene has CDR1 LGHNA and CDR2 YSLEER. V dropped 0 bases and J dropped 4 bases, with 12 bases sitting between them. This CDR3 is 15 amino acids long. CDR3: CASSQDPEGSYGYTF. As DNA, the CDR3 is TGCGCCAGCAGCCAAGATCCCGAGGGGAGCTATGGCTACACCTTC.

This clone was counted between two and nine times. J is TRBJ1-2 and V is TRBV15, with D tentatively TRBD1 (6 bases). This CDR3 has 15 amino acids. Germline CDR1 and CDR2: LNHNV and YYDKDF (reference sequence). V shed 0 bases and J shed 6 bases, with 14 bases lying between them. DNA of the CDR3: TGTGCCACCAGCAGAGACGGGGGCGCCCCCGATGGCTACACCTTC. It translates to CATSRDGGAPDGYTF.

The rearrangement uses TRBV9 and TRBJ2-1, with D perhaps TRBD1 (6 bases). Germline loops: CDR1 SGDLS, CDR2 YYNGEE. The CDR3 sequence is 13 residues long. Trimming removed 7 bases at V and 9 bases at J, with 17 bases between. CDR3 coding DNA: TGTGCCAGCGGAGATCGAGGGGGAACTGAGCAGTTCTTC. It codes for CASGDRGGTEQFF.

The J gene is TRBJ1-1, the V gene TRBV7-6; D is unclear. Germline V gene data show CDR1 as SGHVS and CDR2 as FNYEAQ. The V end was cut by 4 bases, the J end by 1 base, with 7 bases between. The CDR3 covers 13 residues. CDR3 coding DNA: TGTGCCAGCAGCTACAGTCCGAACACTGAAGCTTTCTTT. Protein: CASSYSPNTEAFF.

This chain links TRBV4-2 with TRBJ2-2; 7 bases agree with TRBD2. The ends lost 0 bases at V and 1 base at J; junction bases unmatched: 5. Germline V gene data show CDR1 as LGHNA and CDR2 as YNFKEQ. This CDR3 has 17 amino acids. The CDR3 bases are TGTGCCAGCAGCCAAGATTCTTCGGGAGGGAACACCGGGGAGCTGTTTTTT. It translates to CASSQDSSGGNTGELFF.

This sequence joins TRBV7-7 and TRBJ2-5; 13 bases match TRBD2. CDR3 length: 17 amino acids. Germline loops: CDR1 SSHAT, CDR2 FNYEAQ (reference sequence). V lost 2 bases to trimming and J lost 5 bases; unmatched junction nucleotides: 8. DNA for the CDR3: TGTGCCAGCAGCTTAACCGGGACTAGCGGGGACCTGGAGACCCAGTACTTC. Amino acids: CASSLTGTSGDLETQYF.

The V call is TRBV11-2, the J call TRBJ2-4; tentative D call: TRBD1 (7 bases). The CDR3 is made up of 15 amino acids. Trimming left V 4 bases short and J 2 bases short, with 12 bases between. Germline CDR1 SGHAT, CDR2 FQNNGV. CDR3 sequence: CASSSQGGPKNIQYF. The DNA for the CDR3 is TGTGCCAGCAGCTCTCAGGGGGGACCCAAAAACATTCAGTACTTC.

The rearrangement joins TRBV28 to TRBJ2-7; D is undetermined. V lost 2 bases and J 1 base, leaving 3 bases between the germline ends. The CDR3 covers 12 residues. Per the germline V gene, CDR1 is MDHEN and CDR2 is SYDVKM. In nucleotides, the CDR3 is TGTGCCAGCAGTTTACAGTCCTACGAGCAGTACTTC. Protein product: CASSLQSYEQYF.

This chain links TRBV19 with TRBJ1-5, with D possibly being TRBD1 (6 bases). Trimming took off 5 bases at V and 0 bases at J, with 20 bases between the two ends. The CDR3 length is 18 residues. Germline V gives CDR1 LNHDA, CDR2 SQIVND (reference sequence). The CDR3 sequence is CASSPGDWRGHSNQPQHF. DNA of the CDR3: TGTGCCAGTAGTCCGGGGGATTGGCGGGGACATAGCAATCAGCCCCAGCATTTT.

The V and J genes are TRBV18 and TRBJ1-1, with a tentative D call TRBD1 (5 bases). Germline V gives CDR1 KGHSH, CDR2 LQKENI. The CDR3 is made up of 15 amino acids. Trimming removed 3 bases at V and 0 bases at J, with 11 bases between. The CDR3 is CASSPRDGMNTEAFF. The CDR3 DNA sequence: TGTGCCAGCTCACCCCGGGACGGAATGAACACTGAAGCTTTCTTT.

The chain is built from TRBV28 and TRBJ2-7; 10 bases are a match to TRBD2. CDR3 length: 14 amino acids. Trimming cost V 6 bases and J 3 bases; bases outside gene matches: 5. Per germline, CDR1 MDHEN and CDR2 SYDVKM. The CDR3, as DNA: TGTGCCAGCAGGGGACTAGCGATTAACTACGAGCAGTACTTC. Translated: CASRGLAINYEQYF.

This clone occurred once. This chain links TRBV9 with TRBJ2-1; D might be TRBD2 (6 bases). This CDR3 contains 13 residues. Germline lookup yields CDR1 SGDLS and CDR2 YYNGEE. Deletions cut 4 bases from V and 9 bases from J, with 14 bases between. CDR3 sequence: CASSPGGGREQFF. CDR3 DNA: TGTGCCAGCAGCCCCGGGGGTGGTCGTGAGCAGTTCTTC.

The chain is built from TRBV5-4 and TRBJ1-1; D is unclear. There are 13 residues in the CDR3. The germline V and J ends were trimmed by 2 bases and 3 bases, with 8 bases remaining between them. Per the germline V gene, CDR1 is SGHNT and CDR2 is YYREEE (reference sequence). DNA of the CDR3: TGTGCCAGCAGCTTTCCGGGGTACACTGAAGCTTTCTTT. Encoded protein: CASSFPGYTEAFF.

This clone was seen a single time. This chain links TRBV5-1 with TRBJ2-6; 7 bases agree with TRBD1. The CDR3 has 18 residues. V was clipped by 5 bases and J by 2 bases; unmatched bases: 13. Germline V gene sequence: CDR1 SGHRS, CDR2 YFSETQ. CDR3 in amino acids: CASRSGTVRLAGANVLTF. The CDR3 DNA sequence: TGCGCCAGCAGATCCGGGACAGTGCGGTTGGCTGGGGCCAACGTCCTGACTTTC.

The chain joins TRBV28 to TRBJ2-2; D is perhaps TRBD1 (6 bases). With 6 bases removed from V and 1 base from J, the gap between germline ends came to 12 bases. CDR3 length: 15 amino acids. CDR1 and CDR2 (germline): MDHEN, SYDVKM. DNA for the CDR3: TGTGCCAGCAGACCCGGACAGCTGAACACCGGGGAGCTGTTTTTT. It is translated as CASRPGQLNTGELFF. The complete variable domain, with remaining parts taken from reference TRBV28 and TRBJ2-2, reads DVKVTQSSRYLVKRTGEKVFLECVQDMDHENMFWYRQDPGLGLRLIYFSYDVKMKEKGDIPEGYSVSREKKERFSLILESASTNQTSMYLCASRPGQLNTGELFFGEGSRLTVL.

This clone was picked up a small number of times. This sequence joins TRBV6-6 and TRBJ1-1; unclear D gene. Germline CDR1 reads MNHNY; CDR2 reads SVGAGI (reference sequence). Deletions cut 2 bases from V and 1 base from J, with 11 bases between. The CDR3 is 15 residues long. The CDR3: CASSYGQDGNTEAFF. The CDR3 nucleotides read TGTGCCAGCAGTTACGGCCAGGATGGGAACACTGAAGCTTTCTTT.

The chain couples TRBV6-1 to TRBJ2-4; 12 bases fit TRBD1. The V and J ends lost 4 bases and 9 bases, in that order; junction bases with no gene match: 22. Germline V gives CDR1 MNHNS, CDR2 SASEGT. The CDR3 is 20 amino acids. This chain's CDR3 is CASSAHGGQGALPYLGIQYF. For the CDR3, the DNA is TGTGCCAGCAGTGCCCATGGGGGACAGGGGGCGCTTCCCTACCTCGGCATTCAGTACTTC.